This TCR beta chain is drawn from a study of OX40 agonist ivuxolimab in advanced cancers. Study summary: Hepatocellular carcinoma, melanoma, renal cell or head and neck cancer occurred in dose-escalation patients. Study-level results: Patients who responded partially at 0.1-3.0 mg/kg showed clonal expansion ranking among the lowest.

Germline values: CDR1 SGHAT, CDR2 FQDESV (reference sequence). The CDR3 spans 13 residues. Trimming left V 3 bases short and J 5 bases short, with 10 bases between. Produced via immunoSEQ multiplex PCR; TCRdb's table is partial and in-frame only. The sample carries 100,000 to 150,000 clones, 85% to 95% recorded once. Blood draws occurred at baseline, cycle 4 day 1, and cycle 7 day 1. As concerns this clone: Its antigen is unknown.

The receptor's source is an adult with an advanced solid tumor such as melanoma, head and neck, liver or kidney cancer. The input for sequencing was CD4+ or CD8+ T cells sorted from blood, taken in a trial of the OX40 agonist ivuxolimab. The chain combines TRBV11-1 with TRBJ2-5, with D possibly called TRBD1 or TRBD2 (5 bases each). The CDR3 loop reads CASSLPGRETQYF. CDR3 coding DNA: TGTGCCAGCAGCTTGCCGGGGCGGGAGACCCAGTACTTC.